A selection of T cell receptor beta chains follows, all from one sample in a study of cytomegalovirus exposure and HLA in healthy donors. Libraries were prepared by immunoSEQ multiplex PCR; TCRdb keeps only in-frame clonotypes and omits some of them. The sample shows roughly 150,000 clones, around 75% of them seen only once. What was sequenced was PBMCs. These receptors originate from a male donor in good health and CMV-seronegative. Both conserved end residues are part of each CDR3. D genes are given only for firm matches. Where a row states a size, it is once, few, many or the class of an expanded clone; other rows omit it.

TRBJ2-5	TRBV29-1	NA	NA	CSVAPGRQETQYF	TGCAGCGTTGCCCCCGGGAGACAAGAGACCCAGTACTTC
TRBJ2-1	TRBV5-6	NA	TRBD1	CASILTPSGQIHNEQFF	TGTGCCAGCATCCTAACGCCCTCGGGACAGATCCACAATGAGCAGTTCTTC
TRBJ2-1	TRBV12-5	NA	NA	CASGLGQPYNEQFF	TGTGCTAGTGGTTTGGGACAGCCCTACAATGAGCAGTTCTTC
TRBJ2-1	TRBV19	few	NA	CASSEYGSSYNEQFF	TGTGCCAGTAGTGAATACGGGAGCTCCTACAATGAGCAGTTCTTC
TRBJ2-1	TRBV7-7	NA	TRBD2	CASSRTSDTNEQFF	TGTGCCAGCAGTCGGACTAGCGATACCAATGAGCAGTTCTTC
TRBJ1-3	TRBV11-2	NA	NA	CASSPSPRRSPGNTIYF	TGTGCCAGCAGCCCCTCCCCACGGCGGAGCCCTGGAAACACCATATATTTT
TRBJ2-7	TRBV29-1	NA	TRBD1	CSVGAGQGLQYF	TGCAGCGTTGGGGCGGGACAGGGACTACAGTACTTC
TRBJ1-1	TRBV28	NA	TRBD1	CASREWDRGGTEAFF	TGTGCCAGCAGGGAGTGGGACAGGGGCGGAACTGAAGCTTTCTTT
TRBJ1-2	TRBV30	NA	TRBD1	CAWDRGGDYGYTF	TGTGCCTGGGACAGGGGCGGAGACTATGGCTACACCTTC
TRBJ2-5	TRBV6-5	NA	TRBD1	CASSYIEGARETQYF	TGTGCCAGCAGTTACATAGAGGGGGCTAGGGAGACCCAGTACTTC
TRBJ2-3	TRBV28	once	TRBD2	CASSLLLAGVADTQYF	TGTGCCAGCAGTTTATTACTAGCGGGAGTGGCAGATACGCAGTATTTT
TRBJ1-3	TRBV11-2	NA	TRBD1	CASSRDRADTIYF	TGTGCCAGCAGCCGGGACAGGGCAGACACCATATATTTT
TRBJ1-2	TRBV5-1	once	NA	CASSLAGGEGYTF	TGCGCCAGCAGCTTGGCGGGGGGCGAAGGCTACACCTTC
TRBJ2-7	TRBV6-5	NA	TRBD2	CASSLAGGHSYEQYF	TGTGCCAGCAGTCTAGCGGGAGGGCACTCCTACGAGCAGTACTTC
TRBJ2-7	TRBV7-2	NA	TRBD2	CASSLAGGGFAYEQYF	TGTGCCAGCAGCTTAGCCGGCGGGGGGTTCGCCTACGAGCAGTACTTC
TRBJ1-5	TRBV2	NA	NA	CASSPRSGQPQHF	TGTGCCAGCAGCCCTCGATCCGGTCAGCCCCAGCATTTT
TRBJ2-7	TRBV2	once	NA	CASSERLEQYF	TGTGCCAGCAGTGAACGTCTGGAGCAGTACTTC
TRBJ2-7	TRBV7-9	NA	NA	CASSSSGLRQGEQYF	TGTGCCAGCAGTTCGTCGGGACTCCGCCAGGGCGAGCAGTACTTC
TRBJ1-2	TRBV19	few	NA	CASSIRTGRDGYTF	TGTGCCAGTAGTATTCGCACAGGGAGGGATGGCTACACCTTC
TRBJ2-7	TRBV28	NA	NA	CASSLGGPYEQYF	TGTGCCAGCAGTCTGGGAGGCCCCTACGAGCAGTACTTC
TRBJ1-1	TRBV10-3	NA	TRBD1	CAISPGQGSSEAFF	TGTGCCATCAGTCCGGGACAGGGGTCGTCTGAAGCTTTCTTT
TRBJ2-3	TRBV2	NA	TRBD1	CASSASGTGGVDTQYF	TGTGCCAGCAGTGCCTCCGGGACAGGGGGCGTTGATACGCAGTATTTT
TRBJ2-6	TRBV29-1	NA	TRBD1	CSVEGGTGSVLTF	TGCAGCGTTGAAGGTGGGACAGGGTCCGTCCTGACTTTC
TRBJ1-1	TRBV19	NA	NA	CASSLGSRRDTEAFF	TGTGCCAGTAGCCTAGGGAGCCGGAGGGACACTGAAGCTTTCTTT
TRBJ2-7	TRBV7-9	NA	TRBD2	CASSLALQASGASYEQYF	TGTGCCAGCAGCTTAGCGCTACAGGCTAGCGGGGCTTCCTACGAGCAGTACTTC
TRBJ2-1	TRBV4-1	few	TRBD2	CASSQQGGFEQFF	TGCGCCAGCAGCCAACAGGGAGGGTTCGAGCAGTTCTTC
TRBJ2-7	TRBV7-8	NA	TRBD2	CASSQSGGALYEQYF	TGTGCCAGCAGCCAGAGCGGGGGGGCTTTGTACGAGCAGTACTTC
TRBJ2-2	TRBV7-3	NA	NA	CASSFASTGELFF	TGTGCCAGCAGCTTCGCGTCCACCGGGGAGCTGTTTTTT
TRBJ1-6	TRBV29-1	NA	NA	CSVAEGNYNSPLHF	TGCAGCGTTGCGGAGGGTAACTATAATTCACCCCTCCACTTT
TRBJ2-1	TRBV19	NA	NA	CASSISGLSSNEQFF	TGTGCCAGTAGTATTTCGGGACTTTCGTCCAATGAGCAGTTCTTC
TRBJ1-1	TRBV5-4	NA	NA	CASSPPGYLNTEAFF	TGTGCCAGCAGCCCTCCGGGGTACCTGAACACTGAAGCTTTCTTT
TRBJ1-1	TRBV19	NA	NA	CASSIPLRTEAFF	TGTGCCAGTAGTATTCCCCTCCGCACTGAAGCTTTCTTT
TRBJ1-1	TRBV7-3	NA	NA	CASSLAGVNTEAFF	TGTGCCAGCAGCCTGGCAGGGGTCAACACTGAAGCTTTCTTT
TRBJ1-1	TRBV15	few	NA	CATSRDQGTPTRNTEAFF	TGTGCCACCAGCAGAGATCAGGGGACACCGACTCGGAACACTGAAGCTTTCTTT
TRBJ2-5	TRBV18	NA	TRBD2	CASSIPGGQETQYF	TGTGCCAGCTCCATCCCGGGAGGACAAGAGACCCAGTACTTC
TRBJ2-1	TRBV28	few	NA	CASSLLEGAGYNEQFF	TGTGCCAGCAGTTTATTGGAGGGGGCTGGCTACAATGAGCAGTTCTTC
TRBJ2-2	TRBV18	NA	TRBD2	CATGRTSGSVTGELFF	TGTGCCACCGGCAGGACTAGCGGGAGTGTCACCGGGGAGCTGTTTTTT
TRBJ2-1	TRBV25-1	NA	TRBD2	CASGGSGSGYNEQFF	TGTGCCAGCGGAGGAAGCGGGAGCGGTTACAATGAGCAGTTCTTC
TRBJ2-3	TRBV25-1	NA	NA	CASSEGYGGGTDTQYF	TGTGCCAGCAGTGAAGGTTATGGAGGGGGCACAGATACGCAGTATTTT
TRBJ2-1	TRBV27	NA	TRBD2	CASSFLAGGPRNNEQFF	TGTGCCAGCAGTTTCCTAGCGGGAGGGCCGAGGAACAATGAGCAGTTCTTC
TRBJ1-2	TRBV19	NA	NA	CASTAGGPNYGYTF	TGTGCCAGTACCGCGGGGGGACCCAACTATGGCTACACCTTC
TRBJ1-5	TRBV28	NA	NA	CASSLVGTFNQPQHF	TGTGCCAGCAGTTTAGTCGGGACTTTCAATCAGCCCCAGCATTTT